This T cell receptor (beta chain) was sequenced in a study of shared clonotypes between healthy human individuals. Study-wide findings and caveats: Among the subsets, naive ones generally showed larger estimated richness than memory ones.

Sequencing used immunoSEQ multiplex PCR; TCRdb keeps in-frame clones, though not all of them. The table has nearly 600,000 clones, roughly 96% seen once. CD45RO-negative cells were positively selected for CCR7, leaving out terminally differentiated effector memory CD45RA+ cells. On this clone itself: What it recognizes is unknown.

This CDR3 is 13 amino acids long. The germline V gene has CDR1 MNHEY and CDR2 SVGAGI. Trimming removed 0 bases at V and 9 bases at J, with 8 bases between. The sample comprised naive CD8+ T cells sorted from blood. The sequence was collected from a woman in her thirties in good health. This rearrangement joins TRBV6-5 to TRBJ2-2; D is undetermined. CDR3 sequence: CASSYSQQRELFF. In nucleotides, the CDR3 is TGTGCCAGCAGTTACTCCCAACAGCGGGAGCTGTTTTTT.